This TCR beta chain originates from a study of blood T cell repertoires in COVID-19. Study details: From T cells, B-cell-depleted T cells, or PBMCs came the material, which was cDNA or gDNA.

The assay was immunoSEQ multiplex PCR, and TCRdb's table has in-frame clones only and misses some. The table includes over 60,000 clones, more than 90% detected once. Per the germline V gene, CDR1 is SGHRS and CDR2 is YFSETQ. This CDR3 region has 16 residues. V shed 2 bases and J shed 0 bases, with 15 bases lying between them. The count of this clone is one. This receptor was identified in a woman older than 75 with active or convalescent COVID-19. V usage is TRBV5-1 and J usage is TRBJ2-7; D might be TRBD2 (7 bases). Sequencing was carried out using peripheral blood. The CDR3 DNA sequence: TGCGCCAGCAGCTTCGGTAGGGGGGGAACCTCCTACGAGCAGTACTTC. It encodes CASSFGRGGTSYEQYF.